This T cell receptor beta chain was sequenced during a study of T cell clones after liver transplantation. Measured with immunoSEQ multiplex PCR; TCRdb has only the in-frame clones, and not every one. The profile shows about 75,000 clones, around 84% of them singletons. The CDR3 covers 14 residues. The V and J ends lost 2 bases and 8 bases respectively, with 16 bases between them. Per the germline V gene, CDR1 is SGHDT and CDR2 is YYEEEE. The specimen was CD4+ T cells from blood, collected 48 months after liver transplant. This rearrangement joins TRBV5-6 to TRBJ1-1; a weak D match, TRBD1 (5 bases). The source is a human patient who received a liver transplant. The graft donor may have given rise to some T cells. The CDR3 spells CASSFTGQTPEAFF. The CDR3 DNA sequence: TGTGCCAGCAGCTTTACAGGTCAAACCCCGGAAGCTTTCTTT.